This T cell receptor (beta chain) comes out of a study of post-analysis software for immune sequencing data. At the level of the study: Patients with relapsing-remitting, secondary progressive and progressive-relapsing multiple sclerosis courses were all represented. Study-level results: By F measure, strong co-clustering occurred among samples prepared in the same batch. In patients, TRBV5-6, TRBV5-1 and TRBV20-1 belonged to roughly five TRBV segments found more frequently than in controls. Significantly lower normalized Chao1 diversity was found in patients with multiple sclerosis relative to controls.

Prepared TCR beta cDNA libraries contained unique molecular identifiers. There were about 1 to 10 million T cells, and 450,000 to 550,000 cDNA molecules came from them. TCRdb re-called the PCR reads through MiXCR, storing one row per CDR3 protein. The sample lists over 150,000 distinct CDR3 sequences, roughly 30% occurring once. Trimming cost V 3 bases and J 8 bases, with 26 bases left between them. Germline CDR1 and CDR2: KGHSH and LQKENI. The CDR3 has 18 amino acids. This clonotype was detected ten times or more. Its specificity is not known. This receptor was obtained from a girl aged 5-17 years with multiple sclerosis. The rearrangement links TRBV18 to TRBJ2-1; tentative D call: TRBD2 (6 bases). Specimen: blood. The CDR3 here is CASSPGTRGGLSNYEQFF. As DNA, the CDR3 is TGTGCCAGCTCACCGGGGACTCGGGGAGGCTTATCCAACTATGAGCAGTTCTTC.